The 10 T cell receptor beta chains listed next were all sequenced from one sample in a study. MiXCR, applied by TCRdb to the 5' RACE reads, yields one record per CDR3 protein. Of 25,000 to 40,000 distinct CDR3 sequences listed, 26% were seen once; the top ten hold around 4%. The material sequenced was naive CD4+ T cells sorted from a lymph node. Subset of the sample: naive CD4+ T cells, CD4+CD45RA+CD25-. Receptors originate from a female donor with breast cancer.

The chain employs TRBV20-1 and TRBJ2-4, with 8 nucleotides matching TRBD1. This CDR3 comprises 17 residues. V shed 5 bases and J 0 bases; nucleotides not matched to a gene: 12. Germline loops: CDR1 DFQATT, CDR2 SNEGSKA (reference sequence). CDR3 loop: CSAAPPGQGLAKNIQYF. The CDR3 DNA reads TGCAGTGCTGCACCCCCTGGACAGGGACTAGCCAAAAACATTCAGTACTTC.

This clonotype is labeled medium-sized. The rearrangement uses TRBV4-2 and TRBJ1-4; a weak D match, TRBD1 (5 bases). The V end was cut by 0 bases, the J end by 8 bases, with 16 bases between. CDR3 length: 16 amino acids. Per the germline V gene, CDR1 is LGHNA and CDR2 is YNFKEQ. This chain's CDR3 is CASSQERSLRQEKLFF. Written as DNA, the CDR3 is TGTGCCAGCAGCCAAGAAAGGTCCCTGCGACAGGAAAAACTGTTTTTT.

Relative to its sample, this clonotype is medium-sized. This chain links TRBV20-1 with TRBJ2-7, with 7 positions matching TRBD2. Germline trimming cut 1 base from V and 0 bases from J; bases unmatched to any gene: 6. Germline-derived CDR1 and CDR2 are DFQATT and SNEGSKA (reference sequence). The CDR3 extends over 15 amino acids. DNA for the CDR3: TGCAGTGCTAGAGTGGGACTACCGAGCTCCTACGAGCAGTACTTC. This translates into CSARVGLPSSYEQYF.

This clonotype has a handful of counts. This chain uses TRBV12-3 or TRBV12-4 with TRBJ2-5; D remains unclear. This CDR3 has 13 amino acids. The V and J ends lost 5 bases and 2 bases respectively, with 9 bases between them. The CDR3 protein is CASSLVGQETQYF. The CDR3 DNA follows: TGTGCCAGCAGTCTGGTGGGGCAAGAGACCCAGTACTTC.

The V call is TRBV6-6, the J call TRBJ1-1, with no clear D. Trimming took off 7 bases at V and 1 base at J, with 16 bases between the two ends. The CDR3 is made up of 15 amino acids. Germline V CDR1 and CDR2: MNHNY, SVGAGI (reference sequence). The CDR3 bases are TGTGCCAGCATTTTCTCGGCACGCACGAACACTGAAGCTTTCTTT. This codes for CASIFSARTNTEAFF.

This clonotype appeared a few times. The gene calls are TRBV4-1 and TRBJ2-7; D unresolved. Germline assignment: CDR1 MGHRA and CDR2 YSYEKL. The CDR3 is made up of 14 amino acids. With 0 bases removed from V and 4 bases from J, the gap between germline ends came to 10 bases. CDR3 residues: CASSQDLSQYEQYF. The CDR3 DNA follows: TGCGCCAGCAGCCAAGATCTATCGCAGTACGAGCAGTACTTC.

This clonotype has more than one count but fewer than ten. The CDR3: CSAVRQGTDTQYF. CDR3 DNA sequence: TGCAGTGCGGTTCGACAGGGAACAGATACGCAGTATTTT. The J gene is TRBJ2-3, the V gene TRBV20-1; TRBD1 agrees at 7 bases. Trimming at V came to 6 bases and at J to 3 bases, leaving 6 bases not matched to a gene. The CDR3 has 13 amino acids. CDR1 and CDR2 (germline): DFQATT, SNEGSKA (reference sequence).

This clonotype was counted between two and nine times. The CDR3 is CASSLEGNRGPNYGYTF. The DNA for the CDR3 is TGTGCCAGCAGCTTAGAAGGAAACAGGGGACCTAACTATGGCTACACCTTC. The rearrangement uses TRBV7-8 and TRBJ1-2, with 7 bases matching TRBD1. J lost 0 bases, V lost 1 base, and 8 bases had no gene match. CDR3 size: 17 residues. CDR1 is SGHVS, CDR2 FQNEAQ, per germline.

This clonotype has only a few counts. CDR3 sequence: CASSLGTVNTEAFF. The CDR3 nucleotides are TGTGCCAGCAGCTTAGGGACAGTGAACACTGAAGCTTTCTTT. The V and J genes are TRBV5-4 and TRBJ1-1, with 7 bases lining up with TRBD1. The trim removed 2 bases at V and 0 bases at J, leaving 1 base unmatched. CDR3 size: 14 residues. Germline-derived CDR1 and CDR2 are SGHNT and YYREEE (reference sequence).

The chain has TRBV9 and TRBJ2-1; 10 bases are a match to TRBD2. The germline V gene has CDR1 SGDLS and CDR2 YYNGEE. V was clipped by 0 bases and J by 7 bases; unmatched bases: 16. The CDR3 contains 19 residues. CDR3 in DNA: TGTGCCAGCAGCGTAGTGGCTAGCGGGAGCGACCTTGCTAGGAATGAGCAGTTCTTC. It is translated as CASSVVASGSDLARNEQFF. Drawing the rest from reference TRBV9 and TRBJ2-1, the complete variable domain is DSGVTQTPKHLITATGQRVTLRCSPRSGDLSVYWYQQSLDQGLQFLIQYYNGEERAKGNILERFSAQQFPDLHSELNLSSLELGDSALYFCASSVVASGSDLARNEQFFGPGTRLTVL.